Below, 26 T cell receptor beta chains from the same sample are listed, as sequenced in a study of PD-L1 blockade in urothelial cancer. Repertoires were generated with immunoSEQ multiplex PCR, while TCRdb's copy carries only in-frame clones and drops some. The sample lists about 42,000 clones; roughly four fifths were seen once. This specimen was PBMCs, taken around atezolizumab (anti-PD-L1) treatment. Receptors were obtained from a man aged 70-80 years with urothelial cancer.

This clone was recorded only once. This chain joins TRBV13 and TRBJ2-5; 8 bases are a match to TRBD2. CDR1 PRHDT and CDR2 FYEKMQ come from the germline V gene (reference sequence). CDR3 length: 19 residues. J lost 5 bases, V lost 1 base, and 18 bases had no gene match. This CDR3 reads CASSLAETSASRAVETQYF. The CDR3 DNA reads TGTGCCAGCAGCTTAGCTGAGACTAGCGCTTCACGAGCGGTTGAGACCCAGTACTTC.

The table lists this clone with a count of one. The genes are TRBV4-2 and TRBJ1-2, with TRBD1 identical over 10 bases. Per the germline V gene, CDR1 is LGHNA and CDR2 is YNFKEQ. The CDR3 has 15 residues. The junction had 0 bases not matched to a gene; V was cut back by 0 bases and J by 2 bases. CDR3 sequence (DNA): TGTGCCAGCAGCCAAGAGACAGGGGGCAACTATGGCTACACCTTC. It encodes CASSQETGGNYGYTF.

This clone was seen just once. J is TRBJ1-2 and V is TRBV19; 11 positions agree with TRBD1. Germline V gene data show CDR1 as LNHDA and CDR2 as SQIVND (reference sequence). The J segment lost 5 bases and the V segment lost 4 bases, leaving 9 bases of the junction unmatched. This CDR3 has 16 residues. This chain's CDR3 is CASSNQGQGAYYGYTF. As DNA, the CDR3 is TGTGCCAGTAGTAACCAAGGACAGGGGGCTTATTATGGCTACACCTTC. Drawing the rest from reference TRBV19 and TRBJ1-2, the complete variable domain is DGGITQSPKYLFRKEGQNVTLSCEQNLNHDAMYWYRQDPGQGLRLIYYSQIVNDFQKGDIAEGYSVSREKKESFPLTVTSAQKNPTAFYLCASSNQGQGAYYGYTFGSGTRLTVV.

CDR3 DNA sequence: TGCGCCAGCAGCCAAGTTACGGGGTCCACTGAAGCTTTCTTT. This encodes CASSQVTGSTEAFF. The chain is built from TRBV4-3 and TRBJ1-1; no clear D. Trimming took 1 base from V and 4 from J, leaving 10 bases between them. The CDR3 runs to 14 residues. Germline assignment: CDR1 LGHNA and CDR2 YSLEER.

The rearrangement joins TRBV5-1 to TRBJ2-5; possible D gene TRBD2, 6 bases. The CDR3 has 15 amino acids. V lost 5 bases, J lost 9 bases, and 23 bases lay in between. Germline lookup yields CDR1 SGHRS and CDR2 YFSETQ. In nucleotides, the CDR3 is TGCGCCAGCAGTCCTCGCCAGGGCGCGGGGTTGGCCCAGTACTTC. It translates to CASSPRQGAGLAQYF.

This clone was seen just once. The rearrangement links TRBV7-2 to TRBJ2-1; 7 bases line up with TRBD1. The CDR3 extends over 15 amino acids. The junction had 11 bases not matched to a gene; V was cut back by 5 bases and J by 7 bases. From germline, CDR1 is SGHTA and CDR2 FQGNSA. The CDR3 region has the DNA TGTGCCAGCAGCAAAGAGGGGGCGCGGTTAAATGAGCAGTTCTTC. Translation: CASSKEGARLNEQFF. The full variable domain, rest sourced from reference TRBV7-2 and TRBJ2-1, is GAGVSQSPSNKVTEKGKDVELRCDPISGHTALYWYRQSLGQGLEFLIYFQGNSAPDKSGLPSDRFSAERTGGSVSTLTIQRTQQEDSAVYLCASSKEGARLNEQFFGPGTRLTVL.

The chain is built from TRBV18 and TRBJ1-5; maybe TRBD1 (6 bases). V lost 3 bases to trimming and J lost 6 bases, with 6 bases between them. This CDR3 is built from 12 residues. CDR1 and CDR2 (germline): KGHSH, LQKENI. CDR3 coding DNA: TGTGCCAGCTCACCGACAGGTCAGCCCCAGCATTTT. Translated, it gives CASSPTGQPQHF.

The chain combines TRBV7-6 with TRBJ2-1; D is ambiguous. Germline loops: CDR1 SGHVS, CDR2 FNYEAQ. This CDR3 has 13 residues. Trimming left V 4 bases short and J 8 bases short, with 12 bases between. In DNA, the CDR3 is TGTGCCAGCAGCTCGCCCATCGGTGATGAGCAGTTCTTC. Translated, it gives CASSSPIGDEQFF.

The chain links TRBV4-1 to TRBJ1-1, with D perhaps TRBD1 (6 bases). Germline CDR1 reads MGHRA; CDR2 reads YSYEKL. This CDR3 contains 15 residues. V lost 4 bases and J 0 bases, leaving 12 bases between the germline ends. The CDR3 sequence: CASSRPGHMNTEAFF. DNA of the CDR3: TGCGCCAGCAGCCGCCCGGGACACATGAACACTGAAGCTTTCTTT.

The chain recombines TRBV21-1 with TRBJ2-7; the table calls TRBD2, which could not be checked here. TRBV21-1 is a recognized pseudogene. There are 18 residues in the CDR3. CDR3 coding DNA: TGTGCCAGCAGCAAAATACCCCGTAGGACTAGCGGATTCTACGAGCAGTACTTC. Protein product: CASSKIPRRTSGFYEQYF.

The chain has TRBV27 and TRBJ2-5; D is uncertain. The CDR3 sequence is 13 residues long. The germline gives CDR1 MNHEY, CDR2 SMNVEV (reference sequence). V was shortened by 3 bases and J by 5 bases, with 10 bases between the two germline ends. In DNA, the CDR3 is TGTGCCAGCAGTTTTCTAATTCCGGAGACCCAGTACTTC. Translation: CASSFLIPETQYF.

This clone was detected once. The CDR3 coding sequence is TGCGCCAGCAGCTGGGACAAGAACACTGAAGCTTTCTTT. Translated, it gives CASSWDKNTEAFF. The V and J genes are TRBV5-1 and TRBJ1-1; D is perhaps TRBD1 (6 bases). Germline-derived CDR1 and CDR2 are SGHRS and YFSETQ. This CDR3 is 13 amino acids long. V was shortened by 3 bases and J by 1 base, with 7 bases between the two germline ends.

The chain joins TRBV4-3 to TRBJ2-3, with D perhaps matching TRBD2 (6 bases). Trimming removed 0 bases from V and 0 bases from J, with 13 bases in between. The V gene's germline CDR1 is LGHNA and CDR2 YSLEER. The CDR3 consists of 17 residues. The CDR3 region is CASSQDKGSGSTDTQYF. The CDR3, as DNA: TGCGCCAGCAGCCAAGATAAAGGAAGCGGGAGCACAGATACGCAGTATTTT.

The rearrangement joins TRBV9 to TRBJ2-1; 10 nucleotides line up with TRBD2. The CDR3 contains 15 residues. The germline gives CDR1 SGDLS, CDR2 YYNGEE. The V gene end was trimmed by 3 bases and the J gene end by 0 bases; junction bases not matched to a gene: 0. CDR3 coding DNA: TGTGCCAGCAGCGCTAGCGGGAGCTCCTACAATGAGCAGTTCTTC. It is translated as CASSASGSSYNEQFF.

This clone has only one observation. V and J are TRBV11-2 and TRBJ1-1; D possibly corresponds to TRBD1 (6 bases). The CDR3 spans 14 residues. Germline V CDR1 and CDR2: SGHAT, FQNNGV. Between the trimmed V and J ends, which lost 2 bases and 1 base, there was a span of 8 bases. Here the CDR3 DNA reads TGTGCCAGCAGCTTATCGGGACAGAACACTGAAGCTTTCTTT. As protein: CASSLSGQNTEAFF.

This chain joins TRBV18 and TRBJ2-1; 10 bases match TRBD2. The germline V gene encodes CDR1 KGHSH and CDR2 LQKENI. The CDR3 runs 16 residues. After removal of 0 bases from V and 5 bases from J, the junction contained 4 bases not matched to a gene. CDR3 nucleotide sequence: TGTGCCAGCTCACCACCAGATGGACTAGCGGACAATGAGCAGTTCTTC. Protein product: CASSPPDGLADNEQFF.

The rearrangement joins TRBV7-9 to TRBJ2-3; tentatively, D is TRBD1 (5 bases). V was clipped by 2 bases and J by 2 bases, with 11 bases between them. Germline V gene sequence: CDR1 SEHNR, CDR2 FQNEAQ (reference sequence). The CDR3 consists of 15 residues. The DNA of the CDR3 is TGTGCCAGCAGCTTAAGGGGTGGCAACACAGATACGCAGTATTTT. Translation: CASSLRGGNTDTQYF.

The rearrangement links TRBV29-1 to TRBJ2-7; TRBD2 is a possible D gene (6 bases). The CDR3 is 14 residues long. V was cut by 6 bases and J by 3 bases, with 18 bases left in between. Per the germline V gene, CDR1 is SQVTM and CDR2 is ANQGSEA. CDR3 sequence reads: CSVSTGTEGYEQYF. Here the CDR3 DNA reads TGCAGCGTATCAACCGGGACGGAGGGCTACGAGCAGTACTTC.

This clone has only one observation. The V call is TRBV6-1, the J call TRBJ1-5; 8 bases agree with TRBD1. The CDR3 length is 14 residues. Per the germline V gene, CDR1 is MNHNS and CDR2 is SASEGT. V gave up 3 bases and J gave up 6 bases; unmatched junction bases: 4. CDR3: CASSDRGLGQPQHF. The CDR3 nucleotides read TGTGCCAGCAGTGACAGGGGGCTGGGTCAGCCCCAGCATTTT.

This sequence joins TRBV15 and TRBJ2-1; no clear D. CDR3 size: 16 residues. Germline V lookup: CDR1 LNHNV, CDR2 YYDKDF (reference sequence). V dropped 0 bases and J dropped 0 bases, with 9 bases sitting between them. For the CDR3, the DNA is TGTGCCACCAGCAGAGATCCCCGGAGCTCCTACAATGAGCAGTTCTTC. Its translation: CATSRDPRSSYNEQFF.

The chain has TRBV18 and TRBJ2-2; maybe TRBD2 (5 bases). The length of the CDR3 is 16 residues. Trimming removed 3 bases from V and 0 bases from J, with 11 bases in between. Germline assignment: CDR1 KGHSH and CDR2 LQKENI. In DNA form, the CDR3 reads TGTGCCAGCTCACCCGGGAATCGAGCGAACACCGGGGAGCTGTTTTTT. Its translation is CASSPGNRANTGELFF.

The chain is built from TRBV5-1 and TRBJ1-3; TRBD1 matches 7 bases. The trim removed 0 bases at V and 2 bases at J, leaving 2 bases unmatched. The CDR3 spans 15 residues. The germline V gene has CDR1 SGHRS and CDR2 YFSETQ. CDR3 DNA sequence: TGCGCCAGCAGCTTGGACAGGGGACCTGGAAACACCATATATTTT. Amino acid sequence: CASSLDRGPGNTIYF.

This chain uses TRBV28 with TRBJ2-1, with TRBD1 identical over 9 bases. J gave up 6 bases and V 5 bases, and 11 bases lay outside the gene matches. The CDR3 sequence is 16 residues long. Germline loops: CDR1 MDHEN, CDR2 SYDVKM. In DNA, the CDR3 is TGTGCCAGCAGTCCACTAGGGGACAGGGCACTCAATGAGCAGTTCTTC. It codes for CASSPLGDRALNEQFF.

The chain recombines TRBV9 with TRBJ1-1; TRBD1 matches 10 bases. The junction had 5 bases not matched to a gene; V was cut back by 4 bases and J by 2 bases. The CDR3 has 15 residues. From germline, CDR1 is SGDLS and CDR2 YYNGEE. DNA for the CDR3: TGTGCCAGCAGCCCGACAGGGGGCTCAAACACTGAAGCTTTCTTT. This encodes CASSPTGGSNTEAFF. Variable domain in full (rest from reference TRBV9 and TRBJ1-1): DSGVTQTPKHLITATGQRVTLRCSPRSGDLSVYWYQQSLDQGLQFLIQYYNGEERAKGNILERFSAQQFPDLHSELNLSSLELGDSALYFCASSPTGGSNTEAFFGQGTRLTVV.

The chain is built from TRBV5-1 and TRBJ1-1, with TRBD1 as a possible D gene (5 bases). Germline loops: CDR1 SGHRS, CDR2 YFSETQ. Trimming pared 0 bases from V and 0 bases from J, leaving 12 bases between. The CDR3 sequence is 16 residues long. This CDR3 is CASSLAGRGMNTEAFF. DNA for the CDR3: TGCGCCAGCAGCTTGGCAGGGAGGGGAATGAACACTGAAGCTTTCTTT.

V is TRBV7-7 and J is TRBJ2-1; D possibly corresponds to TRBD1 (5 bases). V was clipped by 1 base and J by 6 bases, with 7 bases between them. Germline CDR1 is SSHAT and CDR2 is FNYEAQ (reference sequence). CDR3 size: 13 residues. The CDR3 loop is CASSLDRTNEQFF. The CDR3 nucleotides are TGTGCCAGCAGCTTAGACAGGACCAATGAGCAGTTCTTC. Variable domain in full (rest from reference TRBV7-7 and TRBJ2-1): GAGVSQSPRYKVTKRGQDVTLRCDPISSHATLYWYQQALGQGPEFLTYFNYEAQPDKSGLPSDRFSAERPEGSISTLTIQRTEQRDSAMYRCASSLDRTNEQFFGPGTRLTVL.